These T cell receptor beta chains were read from a single sample in a study of control samples from healthy donors and cancer patients. Assay used: immunoSEQ multiplex PCR; TCRdb lists only in-frame clones, some missing. The data show 250,000 to 300,000 clones, almost 85% seen once. Material for sequencing was PBMCs. These receptors all stem from a woman in her fifties or sixties with lung cancer. Both conserved end residues are trimmed from each CDR3. Part of the rows lack a size; the others show once, few, many or a class for expanded clones.

cdr3_aa v_call clone_size j_call
ASSSGQGGQETQY TRBV27 NA TRBJ2-5
ASSWGTGPYGYT TRBV7-8 NA TRBJ1-2
ASSSVGGTYEQY TRBV7-2 NA TRBJ2-7
ASSPDRVLSEQY TRBV7-2 NA TRBJ2-7
ASSRAGLNTEAF TRBV18 NA TRBJ1-1
ASSQGTGGSEQF TRBV4-1 NA TRBJ2-1
ASSLETTGGNEQF TRBV5-1 NA TRBJ2-1
ASSQKTSGQETQY TRBV5-4 NA TRBJ2-5
ASSSFGDYSGANVLT TRBV11-2 NA TRBJ2-6
ASSRLRDRWGYT TRBV11-2 NA TRBJ1-2
SALGRGGYT TRBV20-1 NA TRBJ1-2
ASSLGLAGGNYEQY TRBV3-1/TRBV3-2 NA TRBJ2-7
SASQGTYEQY TRBV20-1 NA TRBJ2-7
ASGGQPNTEAF TRBV2 NA TRBJ1-1
ASSSTANTEAF TRBV12-3/TRBV12-4 once TRBJ1-1
ASSHPGDPSQETQY TRBV3-1/TRBV3-2 NA TRBJ2-5
ASSLGFAGLGGTDTQY TRBV5-8 NA TRBJ2-3
ATSVPGSYEQY TRBV24-1 NA TRBJ2-7
ASGAGEVYEQY TRBV7-8 NA TRBJ2-7
ASSQGREGVYT TRBV5-1 NA TRBJ1-2
ASSQGGGYT TRBV3-1/TRBV3-2 NA TRBJ1-2
ASSIDTGEFYEQY TRBV19 once TRBJ2-7
ASSVSPGRGTDTQY TRBV9 NA TRBJ2-3
ASSLERGEVEQF TRBV7-2 NA TRBJ2-1
ASSPSTGANVLT TRBV3-1/TRBV3-2 NA TRBJ2-6
ASSGQGPQETQY TRBV5-1 NA TRBJ2-5
ATSRDRRNTIY TRBV15 NA TRBJ1-3
AISESRGTNYNEQF TRBV10-3 few TRBJ2-1
ASSLTGGPNIQY TRBV28 NA TRBJ2-4
ASSLNRLVTDTQY TRBV7-2 NA TRBJ2-3
ASSLGTAGRTEAF TRBV28 once TRBJ1-1
ASSIPRTRLNTEAF TRBV19 NA TRBJ1-1
ASSPSGANTEAF TRBV9 NA TRBJ1-1
ASSLENYGYT TRBV28 NA TRBJ1-2
ASSLQGTNTGELF TRBV7-3 NA TRBJ2-2
ASSTLAGLQETQY TRBV19 NA TRBJ2-5
ASSRGGEQF TRBV3-1/TRBV3-2 NA TRBJ2-1
ASTWGGQETQY TRBV12-3/TRBV12-4 NA TRBJ2-5
ASSRSGGAYNEQF TRBV6-5 NA TRBJ2-1
ASSDSREAEAF TRBV18 NA TRBJ1-1
ASSQGTGLYGYT TRBV3-1/TRBV3-2 few TRBJ1-2
ASSAHQGSSYEQY TRBV9 NA TRBJ2-7
ASSRGTIKYEQY TRBV28 NA TRBJ2-7
ASSLAGSGGREKLF TRBV7-8 NA TRBJ1-4
ASSLEQGSYNEQF TRBV5-5 few TRBJ2-1
ASIGGAYEQY TRBV6-5 NA TRBJ2-7
ASSDLDRVFQPQH TRBV6-5 NA TRBJ1-5
ARPPRWEKLF TRBV24-1 NA TRBJ1-4
ATQGDGSYEQY TRBV24-1 NA TRBJ2-7
AWTRDNTGELF TRBV30 once TRBJ2-2
AISESVGQGAISTEAF TRBV10-3 NA TRBJ1-1
AISGSGGGGNEQF TRBV10-3 NA TRBJ2-1